This entry lists 21 T cell receptor beta chains sequenced from one sample in a study of control samples from healthy donors and cancer patients. The table came from immunoSEQ multiplex PCR; TCRdb's copy has only in-frame clones and leaves some out. The table includes about 86,000 clones, approximately 94% detected once. The sequenced sample was blood. These receptors all stem from a woman in her late teens or twenties in good health.

On this clone itself: One junction end disagrees with the germline gene, perhaps due to a read error. V is TRBV10-2 and J is TRBJ1-5; weak D call: TRBD1 (5 bases). The CDR3 has 17 residues. Germline-derived CDR1 and CDR2 are WSHSY and SAAADI. This chain's CDR3 is CASREAGTWPSNQPQHF. The DNA for the CDR3 is TGCGCCAGCCGTGAAGCAGGGACCTGGCCGAGCAATCAGCCCCAGCATTTT.

The chain combines TRBV28 with TRBJ1-4; TRBD1 might be the D (5 bases). V was trimmed by 5 bases and J by 8 bases, leaving 18 bases between them. Germline loops: CDR1 MDHEN, CDR2 SYDVKM. The CDR3 runs 15 residues. The CDR3 reads CASSTVRDFEEKLFF. Here the CDR3 DNA reads TGTGCCAGCAGTACCGTCAGGGATTTCGAAGAAAAACTGTTTTTT.

The chain uses TRBV5-1 and TRBJ1-4; 9 bases match TRBD1. Germline lookup yields CDR1 SGHRS and CDR2 YFSETQ. V shed 2 bases and J 5 bases; nucleotides not matched to a gene: 4. The CDR3 runs to 15 residues. DNA of the CDR3: TGCGCCAGCAGCTTAAAAACAGGGGGCAATGAAAAACTGTTTTTT. Amino acids: CASSLKTGGNEKLFF. The entire variable domain, with the rest obtained from reference TRBV5-1 and TRBJ1-4, is as follows: KAGVTQTPRYLIKTRGQQVTLSCSPISGHRSVSWYQQTPGQGLQFLFEYFSETQRNKGNFPGRFSGRQFSNSRSEMNVSTLELGDSALYLCASSLKTGGNEKLFFGSGTQLSVL.

The CDR3 sequence is CASSQPDSYTEAFF. In DNA form, the CDR3 reads TGTGCCAGCAGCCAACCCGACAGTTACACTGAAGCTTTCTTT. This chain connects TRBV3-1 (or the pseudogene TRBV3-2) to TRBJ1-1; a possible D gene is TRBD1 (5 bases). V was trimmed by 2 bases and J by 3 bases, leaving 10 bases between them. Per germline, CDR1 LGHDT and CDR2 YNNKEL (reference sequence). This CDR3 has 14 amino acids.

V is TRBV2 and J is TRBJ1-5; 11 nucleotides agree with TRBD1. V was pared by 6 bases and J by 0 bases, with 10 bases of the junction left unmatched. The germline CDR1 and CDR2 sequences are SNHLY and FYNNEI. This CDR3 is 18 amino acids long. CDR3 region: CASRGTGGYPYSNQPQHF. The DNA of the CDR3 is TGTGCCAGCAGGGGGACAGGGGGTTATCCCTATAGCAATCAGCCCCAGCATTTT.

This chain uses TRBV5-4 with TRBJ2-7; 8 positions match TRBD1. With 3 bases clipped from V and 5 bases from J, the junction kept 7 bases outside the gene matches. The CDR3 contains 14 residues. From germline, CDR1 is SGHNT and CDR2 YYREEE (reference sequence). The chain's CDR3 is CASSYWTGTDEQYF. CDR3 DNA sequence: TGTGCCAGCAGCTACTGGACAGGGACCGACGAGCAGTACTTC.

The chain links TRBV2 to TRBJ2-1; D may correspond to TRBD1 or TRBD2 (5 bases each). Germline loops: CDR1 SNHLY, CDR2 FYNNEI. This CDR3 has 13 residues. The V end lost 4 bases, the J end lost 13 bases, and 17 bases lay between the germline ends. The CDR3 loop reads CASSGGPSREQFF. The CDR3 coding sequence is TGTGCCAGCAGTGGGGGACCCTCAAGAGAACAGTTCTTC.

V and J are TRBV28 and TRBJ2-5; D might be TRBD1 (5 bases). This CDR3 has 12 residues. The germline gives CDR1 MDHEN, CDR2 SYDVKM. The ends were cut back, 4 bases at V and 4 bases at J, with 7 bases in the middle. The CDR3 loop reads CASSSGLETQYF. In DNA form, the CDR3 reads TGTGCCAGCAGTTCAGGGTTAGAGACCCAGTACTTC.

This clone was counted once. The J gene is TRBJ1-1, the V gene TRBV9, with a tentative D call TRBD1 (6 bases). The CDR3 has 15 amino acids. Germline assignment: CDR1 SGDLS and CDR2 YYNGEE. V gave up 6 bases and J gave up 1 base, with 16 bases separating them. The CDR3 nucleotides read TGTGCCAGCACCTTTACAGAGGGGGGGAACACTGAAGCTTTCTTT. Its protein is CASTFTEGGNTEAFF.

This clone occurred once. V is TRBV6-2 or TRBV6-3 and J is TRBJ2-2, with 8 bases lining up with TRBD1. Germline trimming cut 4 bases from V and 6 bases from J; bases unmatched to any gene: 1. This CDR3 is built from 13 residues. Germline loops: CDR1 MNHEY, CDR2 SVGEGT. CDR3 nucleotide sequence: TGTGCCAGCAGTTCACAGGGGGCCGGGGAGCTGTTTTTT. This gives the protein CASSSQGAGELFF.

The rearrangement uses TRBV28 and TRBJ1-1, with no clear D. Germline V gives CDR1 MDHEN, CDR2 SYDVKM. The CDR3 loop spans 11 amino acids. V lost 7 bases and J 1 base, leaving 4 bases between the germline ends. The chain's CDR3 is CASTKNTEAFF. CDR3 DNA sequence: TGTGCCAGCACCAAGAACACTGAAGCTTTCTTT.

CDR3 bases: TGTGCCAGCAGGAAAAACCGGGACGGGAATCAGCCCCAGCATTTT. Protein sequence: CASRKNRDGNQPQHF. The gene calls are TRBV27 and TRBJ1-5; a possible D gene is TRBD1 (5 bases). With 6 bases removed from V and 4 bases from J, the gap between germline ends came to 16 bases. The CDR3 covers 15 residues. Germline CDR1 and CDR2: MNHEY and SMNVEV (reference sequence).

This clone has a single count. The gene calls are TRBV5-6 and TRBJ2-3; the match to TRBD1 covers 9 bases. The germline V gene encodes CDR1 SGHDT and CDR2 YYEEEE. This CDR3 comprises 16 residues. V lost 2 bases and J lost 3; bases outside the gene matches: 7. The CDR3 region has the DNA TGTGCCAGCAGCTTAACAGGGGGCGCTCGAACAGATACGCAGTATTTT. This gives the protein CASSLTGGARTDTQYF.

The V gene is TRBV7-9, the J gene TRBJ1-5; maybe TRBD1 (5 bases). This CDR3 region has 14 residues. Germline loops: CDR1 SEHNR, CDR2 FQNEAQ (reference sequence). The V and J ends lost 5 bases and 3 bases respectively, with 11 bases between them. CDR3 bases: TGTGCCAGCAGCCCAGGGACCGCCAATCAGCCCCAGCATTTT. It translates to CASSPGTANQPQHF.

V gene TRBV9 combines with J gene TRBJ2-3, with D uncertain. Germline-derived CDR1 and CDR2 are SGDLS and YYNGEE. Trimming took off 1 base at V and 3 bases at J, with 3 bases between the two ends. There are 12 residues in the CDR3. The CDR3 reads CASSVQTDTQYF. DNA of the CDR3: TGTGCCAGCAGCGTACAAACAGATACGCAGTATTTT.

The chain uses TRBV5-1 and TRBJ2-3; D call uncertain. The CDR3 is 12 residues long. V was cut by 0 bases and J by 3 bases, with 2 bases left in between. Germline loops: CDR1 SGHRS, CDR2 YFSETQ. The DNA for the CDR3 is TGCGCCAGCAGCTTGGAGACAGATACGCAGTATTTT. It specifies CASSLETDTQYF.

This chain links TRBV3-1 (or the pseudogene TRBV3-2) with TRBJ1-2; no definite D call. The CDR3 spans 17 residues. Germline V lookup: CDR1 LGHDT, CDR2 YNNKEL (reference sequence). V lost 0 bases to trimming and J lost 1 base, with 15 bases between them. The CDR3 spells CASSQESLRGLNYGYTF. The CDR3 DNA is TGTGCCAGCAGCCAAGAAAGTCTTCGAGGGCTTAACTATGGCTACACCTTC.

This clone was picked up one time. This sequence joins TRBV28 and TRBJ2-7; perhaps TRBD1 as D (5 bases). The CDR3 loop spans 13 amino acids. Trimming cost V 8 bases and J 4 bases, with 15 bases left between them. CDR1 is MDHEN, CDR2 SYDVKM, per germline. CDR3 loop: CASETSGKYEQYF. CDR3 in DNA: TGTGCCAGCGAAACGTCAGGGAAATACGAGCAGTACTTC.

The chain joins TRBV6-4 to TRBJ2-1; 9 bases match TRBD1. From germline, CDR1 is MRHNA and CDR2 SNTAGT. CDR3 size: 15 residues. Trimming took 3 bases from V and 4 from J; bases not matched to a gene: 4. In DNA form, the CDR3 reads TGTGCCAGCAGTGAGTTCGGGACAGGGTACAATGAGCAGTTCTTC. Its translation is CASSEFGTGYNEQFF.

The DNA of the CDR3 is TGTGCCAGCAGCCAAGTCGGAGGTGGCTACACCTTC. Amino acid sequence: CASSQVGGGYTF. The rearrangement joins TRBV4-2 to TRBJ1-2, with D unclear. The CDR3 is 12 residues long. CDR1 and CDR2 from the germline V gene are LGHNA and YNFKEQ. The ends were cut back, 1 base at V and 7 bases at J, with 7 bases in the middle.

This clone came up once. The rearrangement links TRBV2 to TRBJ2-7; D is possibly TRBD1 (6 bases). The V gene's germline CDR1 is SNHLY and CDR2 FYNNEI. This CDR3 is 15 amino acids long. Trimming pared 4 bases from V and 2 bases from J, leaving 15 bases between. CDR3 region: CASSATGSNPYEQYF. DNA for the CDR3: TGTGCCAGCAGTGCAACAGGGAGTAACCCCTACGAGCAGTACTTC. The full variable domain, its missing parts supplied by reference TRBV2 and TRBJ2-7, is EPEVTQTPSHQVTQMGQEVILRCVPISNHLYFYWYRQILGQKVEFLVSFYNNEISEKSEIFDDQFSVERPDGSNFTLKIRSTKLEDSAMYFCASSATGSNPYEQYFGPGTRLTVT.